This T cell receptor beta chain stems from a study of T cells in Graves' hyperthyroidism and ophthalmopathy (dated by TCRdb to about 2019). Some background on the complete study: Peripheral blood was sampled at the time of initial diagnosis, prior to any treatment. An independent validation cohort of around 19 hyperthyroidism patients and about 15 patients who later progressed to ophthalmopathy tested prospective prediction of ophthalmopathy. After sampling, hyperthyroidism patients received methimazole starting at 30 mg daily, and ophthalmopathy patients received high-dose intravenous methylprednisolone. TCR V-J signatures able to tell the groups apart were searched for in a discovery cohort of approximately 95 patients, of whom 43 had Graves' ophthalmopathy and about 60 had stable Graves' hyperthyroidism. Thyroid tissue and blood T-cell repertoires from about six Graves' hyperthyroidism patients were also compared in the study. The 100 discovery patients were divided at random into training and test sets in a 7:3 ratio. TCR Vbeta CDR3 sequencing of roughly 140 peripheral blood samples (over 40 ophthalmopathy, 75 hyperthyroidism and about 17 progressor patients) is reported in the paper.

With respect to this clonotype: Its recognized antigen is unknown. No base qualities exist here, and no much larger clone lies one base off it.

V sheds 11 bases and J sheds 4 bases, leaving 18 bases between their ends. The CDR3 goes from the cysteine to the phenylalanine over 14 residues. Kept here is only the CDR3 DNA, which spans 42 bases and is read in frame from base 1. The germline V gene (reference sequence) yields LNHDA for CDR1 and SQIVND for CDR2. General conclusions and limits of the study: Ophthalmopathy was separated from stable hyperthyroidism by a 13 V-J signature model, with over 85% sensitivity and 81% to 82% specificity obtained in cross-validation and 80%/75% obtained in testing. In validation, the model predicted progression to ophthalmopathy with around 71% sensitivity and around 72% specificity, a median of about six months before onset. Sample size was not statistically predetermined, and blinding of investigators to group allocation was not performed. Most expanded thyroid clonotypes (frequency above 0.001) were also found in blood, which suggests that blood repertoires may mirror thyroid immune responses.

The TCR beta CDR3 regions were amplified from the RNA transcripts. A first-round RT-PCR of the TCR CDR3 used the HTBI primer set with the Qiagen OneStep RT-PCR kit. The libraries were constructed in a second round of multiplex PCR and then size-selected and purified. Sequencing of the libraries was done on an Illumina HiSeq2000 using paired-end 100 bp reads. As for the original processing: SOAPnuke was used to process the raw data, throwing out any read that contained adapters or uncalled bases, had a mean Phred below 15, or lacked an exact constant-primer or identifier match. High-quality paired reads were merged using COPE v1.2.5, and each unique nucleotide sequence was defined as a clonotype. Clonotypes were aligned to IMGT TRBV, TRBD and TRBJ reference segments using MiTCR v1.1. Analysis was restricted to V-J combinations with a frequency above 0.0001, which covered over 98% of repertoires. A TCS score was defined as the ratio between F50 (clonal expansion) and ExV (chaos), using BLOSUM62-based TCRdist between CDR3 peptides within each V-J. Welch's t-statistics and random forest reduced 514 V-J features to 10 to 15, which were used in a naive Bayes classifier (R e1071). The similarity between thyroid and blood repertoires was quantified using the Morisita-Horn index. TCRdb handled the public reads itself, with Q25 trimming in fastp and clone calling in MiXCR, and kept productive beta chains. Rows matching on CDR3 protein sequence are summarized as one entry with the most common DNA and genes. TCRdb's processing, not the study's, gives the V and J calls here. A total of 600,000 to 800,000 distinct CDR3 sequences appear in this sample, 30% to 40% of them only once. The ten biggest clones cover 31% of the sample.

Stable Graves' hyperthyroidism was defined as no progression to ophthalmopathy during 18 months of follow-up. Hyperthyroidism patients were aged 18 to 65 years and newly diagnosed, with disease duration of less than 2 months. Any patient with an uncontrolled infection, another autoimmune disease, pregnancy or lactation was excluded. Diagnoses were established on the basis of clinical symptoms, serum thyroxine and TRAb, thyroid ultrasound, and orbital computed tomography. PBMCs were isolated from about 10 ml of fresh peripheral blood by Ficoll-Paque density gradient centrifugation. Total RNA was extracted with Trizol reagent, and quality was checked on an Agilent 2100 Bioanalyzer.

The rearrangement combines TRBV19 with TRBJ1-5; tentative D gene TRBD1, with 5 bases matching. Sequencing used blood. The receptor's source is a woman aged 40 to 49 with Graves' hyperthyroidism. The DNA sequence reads TGTGCCTGGGGCATCGGGCACAATAATCAGCCCCAGCATTTT. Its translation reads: CAWGIGHNNQPQHF.